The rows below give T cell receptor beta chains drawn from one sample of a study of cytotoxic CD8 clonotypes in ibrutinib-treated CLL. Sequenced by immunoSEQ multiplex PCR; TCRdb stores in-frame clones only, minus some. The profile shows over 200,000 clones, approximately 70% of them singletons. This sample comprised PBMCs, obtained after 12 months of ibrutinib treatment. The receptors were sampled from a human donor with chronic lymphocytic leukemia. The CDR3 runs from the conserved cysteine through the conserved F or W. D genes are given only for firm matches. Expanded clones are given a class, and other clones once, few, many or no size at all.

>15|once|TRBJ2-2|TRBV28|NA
TGTGCCAGCAGTCTTGGACTATTCAACACCGGGGAGCTGTTTTTT
CASSLGLFNTGELFF
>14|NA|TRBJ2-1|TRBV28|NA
TGTGCCAGCAGTGCCCTCTCAGGGGTTTGGGAGCAGTTCTTC
CASSALSGVWEQFF
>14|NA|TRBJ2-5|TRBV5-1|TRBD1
TGCGCCAGCAGCTTGCAAGGGGGCACAGAGACCCAGTACTTC
CASSLQGGTETQYF
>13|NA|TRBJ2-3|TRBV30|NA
TGTGCCTGGAGTACTCCTCCTCCAGATACGCAGTATTTT
CAWSTPPPDTQYF
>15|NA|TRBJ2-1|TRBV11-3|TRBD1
TGTGCCAGCAGCTTAACAGGGGATTCCTACAATGAGCAGTTCTTC
CASSLTGDSYNEQFF
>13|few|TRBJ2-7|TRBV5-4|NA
TGTGCCAGCAGCTTTTTCGGGGCCTACGAGCAGTACTTC
CASSFFGAYEQYF
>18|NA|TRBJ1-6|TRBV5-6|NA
TGTGCCAGCAGCCCGGGGGCTCCGTGGAGCTCCTATAATTCACCCCTCCACTTT
CASSPGAPWSSYNSPLHF
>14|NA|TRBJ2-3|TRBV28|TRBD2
TGTGCCAGCAGCACAGCGGGAGGGCCTGATACGCAGTATTTT
CASSTAGGPDTQYF
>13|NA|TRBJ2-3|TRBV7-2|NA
TGTGCCAGCAGCTTAACAGGGGGGGGTACGCAGTATTTT
CASSLTGGGTQYF
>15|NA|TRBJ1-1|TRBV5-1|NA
TGCGCCAGCAGCTTGGTCCCAGCCGGCTACACTGAAGCTTTCTTT
CASSLVPAGYTEAFF